This entry describes one TCR beta chain. The data derive from a study of Ad26.COV2.S vaccination and SARS-CoV-2 variants. Study as a whole: Each vaccinee took Ad26.COV2.S intramuscularly, once or twice 56 days apart.

Stated treatment: 19 received Ad26.COV2.S at low or high dose, single or two shots; about 5 received placebo; per-sample allocation not given. Sampling was performed 63 days after the first vaccine or placebo injection. CDR3 length: 17 amino acids. Trimming cost V 1 base and J 0 bases; bases outside gene matches: 1. Germline V gene sequence: CDR1 LGHDT, CDR2 YNNKEL (reference sequence). Repertoires were generated with immunoSEQ multiplex PCR, while TCRdb's copy carries only in-frame clones and drops some. The repertoire includes approximately 300,000 clones, about 86% of them detected once, and 1.9% sits in the top ten.

V usage is TRBV3-1 (or the pseudogene TRBV3-2) and J usage is TRBJ2-1; 12 bases align to TRBD2. The clonotype comes from a person aged 18-65 years who received the Ad26.COV2.S COVID-19 vaccine or a placebo. The sequenced sample was peripheral blood, obtained in a trial of Ad26.COV2.S vaccine versus placebo. CDR3 loop: CASSQGLAGASYNEQFF. In DNA form, the CDR3 reads TGTGCCAGCAGCCAAGGACTAGCGGGGGCCTCCTACAATGAGCAGTTCTTC.